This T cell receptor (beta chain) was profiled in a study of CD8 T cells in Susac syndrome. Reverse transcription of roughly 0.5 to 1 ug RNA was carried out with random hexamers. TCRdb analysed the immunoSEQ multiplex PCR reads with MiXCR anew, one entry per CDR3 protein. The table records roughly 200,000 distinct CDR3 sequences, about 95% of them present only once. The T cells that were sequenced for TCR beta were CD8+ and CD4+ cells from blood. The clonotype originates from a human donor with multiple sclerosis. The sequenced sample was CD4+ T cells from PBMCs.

CDR3 sequence reads: CGHSGANVLTF. In DNA, the CDR3 is TGTGGGCATTCTGGGGCCAACGTCCTGACTTTC. The V and J genes are TRBV30 and TRBJ2-6; the D is unclear. Germline V gene data show CDR1 as GTSNPN and CDR2 as SVGIG (reference sequence). The CDR3 runs 11 residues.